This TCR beta chain was sequenced during a study of Tregs in tolerant kidney transplant recipients. Study-level findings and limits: Tolerant patients' donor-specific Tregs expanded beyond overall Tregs, suggesting antigen-driven growth. Activated donor B cell expansion appeared to reveal the most relevant donor-specific TCRbeta repertoire.

Turning to this clone: The antigen remains undetermined.

Related graft donors supplied nonmyeloablative bone marrow transplants, and mixed chimerism was transient. Thawed PBMCs were FACS-sorted into unstimulated CD4+CD25+CD127- regulatory T cells, CD4+CD25- non-regulatory cells, CD4 and CD8 cells. Repertoires were generated with immunoSEQ multiplex PCR, while TCRdb's copy carries only in-frame clones and drops some. In the table there are about 50,000 clones, about nine tenths of which are singletons. Germline V gene sequence: CDR1 SGHVS, CDR2 FQNEAQ. The CDR3 runs 13 residues. Deletions cut 1 base from V and 3 bases from J, with 7 bases between. This clonotype originated in a human patient who received a combined kidney and bone marrow transplant. Part of the T cells may come from the graft donor. The chain uses TRBV7-8 and TRBJ2-7; TRBD1 is a possible D gene (6 bases). Sequencing was performed on CD8+ T cells from blood (PBMCs), taken 12 months after the transplant. Written as DNA, the CDR3 is TGTGCCAGCAGCTTAGGACAGGACTACGAGCAGTACTTC. Residues: CASSLGQDYEQYF.